Listed here are 21 T cell receptor beta chains from one sample, sequenced in a study of blood T cells in healthy people across ages. A sample-barcoded 5' primer and a J-beta primer mix were used in a second PCR of roughly 7 to 11 cycles. TCRdb reanalysed the 5' RACE reads using MiXCR and keeps one entry per CDR3 protein. This repertoire shows roughly 700,000 distinct CDR3 sequences, about half found once; its top ten account for 25% to 35%. The specimen was blood. The receptors derive from a woman between 55 and 75 years old in good health.

This clonotype was counted once. V and J are TRBV4-3 and TRBJ1-6; 7 nucleotides line up with TRBD1. J gave up 7 bases and V 0 bases, and 15 bases lay outside the gene matches. The CDR3 runs 19 residues. Germline loops: CDR1 LGHNA, CDR2 YSLEER. The CDR3 protein is CASSQETVTQGGGNSPLHF. In nucleotides, the CDR3 is TGCGCCAGCAGCCAAGAGACAGTAACGCAGGGGGGTGGCAATTCACCCCTCCACTTT.

This clonotype was counted many times. This sequence joins TRBV7-2 and TRBJ2-7; no firm D call. This CDR3 is 12 amino acids long. Trimming shortened V by 6 bases and J by 6 bases, and 12 bases separated the two germline ends. CDR1 is SGHTA, CDR2 FQGNSA, per germline. The CDR3 region is CASSTLDFEQYF. In nucleotides, the CDR3 is TGTGCCAGCAGTACCCTAGATTTCGAGCAGTACTTC.

The rearrangement joins TRBV11-2 to TRBJ2-3, with D possibly matching TRBD2 (6 bases). V shed 5 bases and J shed 0 bases, with 18 bases lying between them. The germline V gene encodes CDR1 SGHAT and CDR2 FQNNGV. The CDR3 runs 17 residues. The CDR3 DNA is TGTGCCAGCAGCCTGAGAGGGATTAGCGGTAGCACAGATACGCAGTATTTT. This translates into CASSLRGISGSTDTQYF. The full variable domain, with the rest looked up from reference TRBV11-2 and TRBJ2-3, is EAGVAQSPRYKIIEKRQSVAFWCNPISGHATLYWYQQILGQGPKLLIQFQNNGVVDDSQLPKDRFSAERLKGVDSTLKIQPAKLEDSAVYLCASSLRGISGSTDTQYFGPGTRLTVL.

The rearrangement uses TRBV5-1 and TRBJ1-1; D call uncertain. The germline V gene encodes CDR1 SGHRS and CDR2 YFSETQ. There are 14 residues in the CDR3. Trimming removed 2 bases from V and 7 bases from J, with 15 bases in between. The CDR3 nucleotides read TGCGCCAGCAGCTTCGGCTGGGGTGGAGGTGAAGCTTTCTTT. Its protein product is CASSFGWGGGEAFF.

This clonotype was found a few times. The V call is TRBV12-3 or TRBV12-4, the J call TRBJ2-7; D is unclear. This CDR3 spans 17 amino acids. Trimming took 2 bases from V and 0 from J, leaving 17 bases between them. CDR3 protein: CASSLRLGFADSYEQYF. The CDR3 region has the DNA TGTGCCAGCAGTTTAAGGCTGGGGTTCGCAGACTCCTACGAGCAGTACTTC.

This clonotype was found once. One end of the junction does not line up with germline, which may come from a read error. The chain employs TRBV4-2 and TRBJ2-7; D may match TRBD1 or TRBD2 (5 bases each). The closer fit of TRBJ2-5 to the DNA end suggests the J call may be wrong. Germline loops: CDR1 LGHNA, CDR2 YNFKEQ. CDR3 length: 16 amino acids. The CDR3 DNA sequence: TGTGCCAGCGGCCAAGCGGCGCAGGGAGCGTTGGAGACCCAGTACTTC. The encoded protein is CASGQAAQGALETQYF.

This clonotype was seen only a few times. This rearrangement joins TRBV6-2 or TRBV6-3 to TRBJ2-7; D unclear. Germline V lookup: CDR1 MNHEY, CDR2 SVGEGT. The CDR3 loop spans 15 amino acids. The ends were cut back, 8 bases at V and 0 bases at J, with 17 bases in the middle. In nucleotides, the CDR3 is TGTGCCAGCCGGATACGGACGGCCAGCTCCTACGAGCAGTACTTC. This codes for CASRIRTASSYEQYF.

The table lists this clonotype with a count of one. The V and J genes are TRBV10-3 and TRBJ2-1, with D tentatively TRBD2 (6 bases). CDR1 is ENHRY, CDR2 SYGVKD, per germline. Trimming stripped 7 bases from V and 5 bases from J, with 12 bases between. The CDR3 loop spans 13 amino acids. CDR3 loop: CAINPGEHNEQFF. As DNA, the CDR3 is TGTGCCATCAACCCGGGAGAGCACAATGAGCAGTTCTTC.

J is TRBJ1-2 and V is TRBV6-5; D ambiguous. The CDR3 sequence is 12 residues long. The V end was cut by 10 bases, the J end by 4 bases, with 13 bases between. Germline CDR1 is MNHEY and CDR2 is SVGAGI. The CDR3 nucleotides are TGTGCCAACACGGGCTTCGGCTATGGCTACACCTTC. This codes for CANTGFGYGYTF.

The chain is built from TRBV7-2 and TRBJ1-6; 7 nucleotides align to TRBD1. This CDR3 comprises 16 residues. CDR1 is SGHTA, CDR2 FQGNSA, per germline. Trimming cost V 8 bases and J 4 bases; bases outside gene matches: 11. The CDR3 coding sequence is TGTGCCAGCGACGACCCGACAGGGACTTATAATTCACCCCTCCACTTT. It yields the protein CASDDPTGTYNSPLHF.

The sample holds a few counts of this clonotype. CDR3 protein: CASSFYRDRQETQYF. As DNA, the CDR3 is TGTGCCAGCAGCTTTTATCGGGATCGCCAAGAGACCCAGTACTTC. The rearrangement joins TRBV7-2 to TRBJ2-5; tentative D call: TRBD2 (5 bases). Trimming took 3 bases from V and 1 from J, leaving 12 bases between them. The CDR3 is 15 amino acids. Per the germline V gene, CDR1 is SGHTA and CDR2 is FQGNSA.

This rearrangement joins TRBV6-2 or TRBV6-3 to TRBJ1-2; D possibly corresponds to TRBD1 (6 bases). The V end lost 11 bases, the J end lost 5 bases, and 18 bases lay between the germline ends. Germline lookup yields CDR1 MNHEY and CDR2 SVGEGT. The CDR3 consists of 13 residues. The CDR3 is CAGRGGAVYGYTF. In nucleotides, the CDR3 is TGTGCCGGCCGTGGGGGCGCGGTATATGGCTACACCTTC.

The chain links TRBV20-1 to TRBJ2-2, with D hard to call. The CDR3 sequence is 13 residues long. The V gene's germline CDR1 is DFQATT and CDR2 SNEGSKA (reference sequence). V lost 6 bases to trimming and J lost 10 bases, with 18 bases between them. The CDR3 is CSAPIWGRVELFF. The DNA for the CDR3 is TGCAGTGCCCCGATTTGGGGAAGAGTGGAGCTGTTTTTT.

The CDR3 loop reads CASSQDLAGLIGEQFF. Written as DNA, the CDR3 is TGTGCCAGCAGCCAAGACCTAGCGGGGCTTATAGGGGAGCAGTTCTTC. The chain is built from TRBV4-2 and TRBJ2-1; 9 bases fit TRBD2. The CDR3 covers 16 residues. The V gene's germline CDR1 is LGHNA and CDR2 YNFKEQ. The trim removed 0 bases at V and 10 bases at J, leaving 10 bases unmatched.

The CDR3 is CASSYGLEYNEQFF. The CDR3 region has the DNA TGTGCCAGCAGCTATGGACTAGAGTACAATGAGCAGTTCTTC. The V call is TRBV7-2, the J call TRBJ2-1; TRBD2 agrees at 7 bases. CDR3 size: 14 residues. CDR1 and CDR2 (germline): SGHTA, FQGNSA. After removal of 4 bases from V and 4 bases from J, the junction contained 4 bases not matched to a gene.

The V gene is TRBV9, the J gene TRBJ2-3; TRBD2 might be the D (6 bases). Germline V gene lookup returns CDR1 SGDLS and CDR2 YYNGEE. The CDR3 is 14 amino acids. V gave up 3 bases and J gave up 6 bases, with 14 bases separating them. Here the CDR3 DNA reads TGTGCCAGCAGCGCATTATCCGGGAGTGATACGCAGTATTTT. This translates into CASSALSGSDTQYF. The whole variable domain, remainder taken from reference TRBV9 and TRBJ2-3, is DSGVTQTPKHLITATGQRVTLRCSPRSGDLSVYWYQQSLDQGLQFLIQYYNGEERAKGNILERFSAQQFPDLHSELNLSSLELGDSALYFCASSALSGSDTQYFGPGTRLTVL.

The gene calls are TRBV9 and TRBJ1-4; 7 bases are a match to TRBD1. Germline V gene sequence: CDR1 SGDLS, CDR2 YYNGEE. V lost 4 bases and J lost 5; bases outside the gene matches: 11. There are 16 residues in the CDR3. CDR3 DNA sequence: TGTGCCAGCAGCCCCCGGGACAGCCGACAAAATGAAAAACTGTTTTTT. Its protein is CASSPRDSRQNEKLFF.

V and J are TRBV7-2 and TRBJ2-7; 9 positions agree with TRBD2. V lost 2 bases, J lost 2 bases, and 4 bases stayed unmatched. The germline V gene encodes CDR1 SGHTA and CDR2 FQGNSA. This CDR3 region has 15 residues. The CDR3, as DNA: TGTGCCAGCAGCTTATGTGCGGGAGGGCCCTACGAGCAGTACTTC. It yields the protein CASSLCAGGPYEQYF.

In its sample, this clonotype was seen once. The chain uses TRBV7-9 and TRBJ2-7; D unresolved. The V gene's germline CDR1 is SEHNR and CDR2 FQNEAQ (reference sequence). CDR3 length equals 15 residues. Trimming took 1 base from V and 5 from J, leaving 15 bases between them. This CDR3 is CASSLVEVKGHEQYF. CDR3 bases: TGTGCCAGCAGCTTAGTGGAAGTAAAGGGTCACGAGCAGTACTTC.

This clonotype was detected once. The chain combines TRBV18 with TRBJ2-6; D is tentatively TRBD1 or TRBD2 (5 bases each). This CDR3 comprises 17 residues. Trimming took 0 bases from V and 0 from J, leaving 9 bases between them. Germline assignment: CDR1 KGHSH and CDR2 LQKENI. CDR3: CASSPPGRNSGANVLTF. CDR3 DNA sequence: TGTGCCAGCTCACCACCGGGACGGAACTCTGGGGCCAACGTCCTGACTTTC.

This chain joins TRBV30 and TRBJ1-1; perhaps TRBD1 as D (5 bases). The germline V gene encodes CDR1 GTSNPN and CDR2 SVGIG (reference sequence). There are 16 residues in the CDR3. Trimming took off 2 bases at V and 0 bases at J, with 16 bases between the two ends. CDR3 loop: CAWSPWDGQMNTEAFF. In nucleotides, the CDR3 is TGTGCCTGGAGTCCTTGGGACGGACAAATGAACACTGAAGCTTTCTTT.